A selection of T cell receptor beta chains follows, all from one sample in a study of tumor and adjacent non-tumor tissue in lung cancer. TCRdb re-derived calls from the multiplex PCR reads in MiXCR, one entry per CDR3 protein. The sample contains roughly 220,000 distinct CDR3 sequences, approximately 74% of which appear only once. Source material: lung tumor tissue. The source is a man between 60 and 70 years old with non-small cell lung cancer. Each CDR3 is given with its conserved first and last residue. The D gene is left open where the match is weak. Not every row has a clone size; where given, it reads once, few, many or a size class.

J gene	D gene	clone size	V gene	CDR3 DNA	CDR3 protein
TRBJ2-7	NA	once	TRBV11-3	TGTTCCAGCAGCTTGTGGTTACTTGAGATGTACTTC	CSSSLWLLEMYF
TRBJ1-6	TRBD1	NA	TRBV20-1	TGTAGTGCTCGAGCCCCGGGACAGGGGGCAGGTTCACCCATCCACTTT	CSARAPGQGAGSPIHF
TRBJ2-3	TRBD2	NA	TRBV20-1	TGCAGTGTCTTAGCGGGACGCACAGATACGCAGTATTTT	CSVLAGRTDTQYF
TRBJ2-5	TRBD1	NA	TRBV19	TGTGCCAGTAGTAGGACAGGGGTGTACCAAGAGACCCAGTACTTC	CASSRTGVYQETQYF
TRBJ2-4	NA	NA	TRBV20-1	TGCAGTGCCAAGGACAATCTAGCCAAAAACATTCAGTACTTC	CSAKDNLAKNIQYF
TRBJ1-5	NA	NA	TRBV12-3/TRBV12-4	TGTGCCAGCACTTTAAAGGGTCGAGATCAGCCCCAGCATTTT	CASTLKGRDQPQHF
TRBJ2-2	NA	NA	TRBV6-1	TGTGTCAGCTGGATGCCCGGGGAGCTGTTTTTT	CVSWMPGELFF
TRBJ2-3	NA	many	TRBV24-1	TGTGCCACCAGTGCGAGGACATACAGCACAGATACGCAGTATTTT	CATSARTYSTDTQYF
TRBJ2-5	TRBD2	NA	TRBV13	TGTGCCAGCGGCTCCTTCGCGGCGGGGGCCCAGTACTTC	CASGSFAAGAQYF
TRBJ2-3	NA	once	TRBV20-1	TGCAATGCTAGAGATGCGGGGCTTACCACAGATACGCAGTATTTT	CNARDAGLTTDTQYF
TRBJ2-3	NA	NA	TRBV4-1	TGCGCCAGCAGCCAAGACGATCCCATTTTTGGCACAGATACGCTGTATTTT	CASSQDDPIFGTDTLYF
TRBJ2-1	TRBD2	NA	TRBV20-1	TGCAGTGCTAGAGACACTAGCGGGCCCCGTTACAATGAGTTGTTCTTC	CSARDTSGPRYNELFF
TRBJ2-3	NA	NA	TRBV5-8	TGTGCCAGCAGCTTATCGACAGTGAGAGATACGCAGTATTTT	CASSLSTVRDTQYF
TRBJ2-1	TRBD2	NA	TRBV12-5	TGCGCTAGTGGTATCTCGTACGGGGGGGGCTGGTACGAGCAGCTCTTC	CASGISYGGGWYEQLF
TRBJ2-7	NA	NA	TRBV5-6	TGTGCCAGCAGCTTGACCGGAACAGGGAACGAGCGGTACTTC	CASSLTGTGNERYF
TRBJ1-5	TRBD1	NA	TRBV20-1	TGCAGTGCTGCCCGTGCGGGTACAGGGGGGAATCAGCCCCAGCATTTT	CSAARAGTGGNQPQHF
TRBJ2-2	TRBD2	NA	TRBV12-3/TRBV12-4	TGTGCCAGCAGTTTAAGCCTGGGACTAGCGGGAGGGCGCTCCGGGGGGCTGTTTTTT	CASSLSLGLAGGRSGGLFF
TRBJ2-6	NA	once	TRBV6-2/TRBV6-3	TGTGTCAGCTGTTACTCGAGGGTGGCTGGGGCCAACGTCCTGACTTTC	CVSCYSRVAGANVLTF
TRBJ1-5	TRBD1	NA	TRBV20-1	TGCAGTGTGGGGACAGGTGGTCTCAGCAATCACCCCCAGCATTTT	CSVGTGGLSNHPQHF
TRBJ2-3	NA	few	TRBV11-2	TGTGCCAGCAGCTTACAGGTGTTAGGTACGCAGTATTTT	CASSLQVLGTQYF
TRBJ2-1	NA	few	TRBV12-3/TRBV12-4	TGTGCCAGCAGTTTCGGCTCGAACTACAATGAGCAGTTCTTC	CASSFGSNYNEQFF
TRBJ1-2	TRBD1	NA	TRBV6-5	TGTGCCCGCATGCAAGGACAGGGGTATGGCTACACCTTC	CARMQGQGYGYTF
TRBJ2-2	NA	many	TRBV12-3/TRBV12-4	TGTGCCAGCAGTACGACGGTCGGTCTAATCGGGGAGCTGTTTTTT	CASSTTVGLIGELFF
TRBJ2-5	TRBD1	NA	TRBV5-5	TGTACCAGCAGGAGACAGGGCCAAGAGACCCAGTACTTC	CTSRRQGQETQYF
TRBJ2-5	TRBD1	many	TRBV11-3	TGTGCCAGCAGCTTAGATGGGACGCGACAGGGGGCTGAAGAGACCCAGTACTTC	CASSLDGTRQGAEETQYF
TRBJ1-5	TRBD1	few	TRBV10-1	TGCGCCAGCCGGGGACAGCCCACGATGAGCAATCAGCCCCAGCATTTT	CASRGQPTMSNQPQHF
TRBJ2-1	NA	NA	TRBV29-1	TGCAGCGCTTGGGGCGGATGGTACAATGAGCAGTTCTTC	CSAWGGWYNEQFF
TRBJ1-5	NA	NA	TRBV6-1	TGTGCCAGCAGTGACCGGGGGCCTCAGCATTTT	CASSDRGPQHF
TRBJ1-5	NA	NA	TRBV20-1	TGCAGTGGTAGTGAAGGCGATCAGCCCCAGCATTTT	CSGSEGDQPQHF
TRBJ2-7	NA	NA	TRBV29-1	TGCAGAGTCGACCCGGGTGGGGTAGGGCGGAGATATTACGAGCAATACTTC	CRVDPGGVGRRYYEQYF
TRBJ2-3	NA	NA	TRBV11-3	TGTGCCAGCATTACGGCGGGCCTCACAGATACGCAGTATTTT	CASITAGLTDTQYF
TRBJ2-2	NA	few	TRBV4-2	TGTGCCAGCAGCCATGATACTTCGAACACCGGGGAGCTGTTTTTT	CASSHDTSNTGELFF
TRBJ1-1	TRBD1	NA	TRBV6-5	TGTGCCAAGAGTTCGGCCAGGGGGGAAGCTTTCTTT	CAKSSARGEAFF
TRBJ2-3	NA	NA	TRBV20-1	TGTGGTGCTAGTGAAGGGACCACAGATACCCAGTATTTT	CGASEGTTDTQYF
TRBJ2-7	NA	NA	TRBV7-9	TGTGCCAGCAGCTTAACTACTACTAGTGAATACGAGCAGTACTTC	CASSLTTTSEYEQYF
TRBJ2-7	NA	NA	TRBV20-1	TGCGAATGGCAGGGAAGCTCCTACGAGCAGTACTTC	CEWQGSSYEQYF
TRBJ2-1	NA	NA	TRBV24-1	TGTGCCACCAGTGATTTGACAGCCAGAACAGCTAATAAGCAGTTCTTC	CATSDLTARTANKQFF
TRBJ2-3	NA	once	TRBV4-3	TGCGCCAGCAGCCAAGCGATTCTCGCCGGCTCGGGTACAGATACGCAGTATTTT	CASSQAILAGSGTDTQYF
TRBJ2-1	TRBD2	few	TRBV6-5	TGTGCCAGCAGTTACTCCGGCGGGGGGTACAATGAGCAGTTCTTC	CASSYSGGGYNEQFF
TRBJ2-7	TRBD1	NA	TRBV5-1	TGCGCCAGCAGCTCAGAGGACAGGGCTGGAGAGCAGTACTTC	CASSSEDRAGEQYF
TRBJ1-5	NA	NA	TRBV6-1	TGTGTCGGCAGTTCGGACATGGTAGGGAATCAGCCCCAGCATTTT	CVGSSDMVGNQPQHF
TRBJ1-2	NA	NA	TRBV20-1	TGCAGTGCTAGGACCGGGACCTTGGCGGGTGGCTACACCTTC	CSARTGTLAGGYTF
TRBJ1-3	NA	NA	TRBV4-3	TGCGCCAGCAGTGACCGGACGCGTGGCTCTGGAGACACCATATATTTT	CASSDRTRGSGDTIYF
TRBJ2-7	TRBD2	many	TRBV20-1	TGCAGTGCTACTAGCGGGGGGGCGGGCTCCTACGAGCAGTACTTC	CSATSGGAGSYEQYF
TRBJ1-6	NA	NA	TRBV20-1	TGCAGTGTTAGAGTGGGGGCCAGGCGAAATTCACCCTTCCACTTT	CSVRVGARRNSPFHF
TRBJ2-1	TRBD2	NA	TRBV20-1	TGCAGTGCTAGAGAACTAGCGAGAAACTGCAATGAGCAGTTCTTC	CSARELARNCNEQFF
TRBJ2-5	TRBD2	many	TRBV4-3	TGCGCCAGCAGCCCAAGCGGGAGGGTCGAGACCCAGTACTTC	CASSPSGRVETQYF
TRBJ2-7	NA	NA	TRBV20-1	TGCAGTGCTAGAGATGGGGAAAAACTCCTGTACGAGAAGTACTTC	CSARDGEKLLYEKYF
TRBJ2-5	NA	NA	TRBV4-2	TGTGCCAACAGCCAGGAATTCACAGGGATCGGGGAGAGCCAGTACTTC	CANSQEFTGIGESQYF
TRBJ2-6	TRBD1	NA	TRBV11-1	TGTGCCAGCAGCCAGAGTGGACAGGGCCACTCTGGGGCCAACGTCCTGACTTTC	CASSQSGQGHSGANVLTF
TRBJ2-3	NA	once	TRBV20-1	TGCAATGCTAGAGCCCTAGGAAGGGGGGTTAGCACAGATACGCAGTATTTT	CNARALGRGVSTDTQYF
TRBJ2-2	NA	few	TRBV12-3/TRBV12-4	TGTGCCAGCAGTTCCAGGCGAGGTTCCGGGGAGCTGTTGTTT	CASSSRRGSGELLF
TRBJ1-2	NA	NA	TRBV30	TGTGCATGGAACAGGGCAGACTATGGCTACACCTTC	CAWNRADYGYTF
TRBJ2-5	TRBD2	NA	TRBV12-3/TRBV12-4	TGTGCCAGCAGAAGGACTAGCGGGGAAGAGACCCAGTACTTC	CASRRTSGEETQYF
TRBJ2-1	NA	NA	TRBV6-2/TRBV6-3	TGTGCCAGCTGTTGGACTGCGTATGAGCAGTTCTTC	CASCWTAYEQFF
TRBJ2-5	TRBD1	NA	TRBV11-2	TGTGCCAGCGGCTTAGGGGGCAGGCCAGAGACCCTGTACTTC	CASGLGGRPETLYF
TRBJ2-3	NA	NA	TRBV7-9	TGTGCCAGTAGAGCAGGAATTAGCACAGATACGCAGTATTTT	CASRAGISTDTQYF
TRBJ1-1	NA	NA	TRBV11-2	TGTGTCAGCAGTTTCGTGCCGATGAATACTGAAGATTTCTTT	CVSSFVPMNTEDFF